This section outlines one TCR beta chain sequence together with its context. This specimen belongs to a study of T-cell memory formation after mild COVID-19. The V gene lost 8 bases and the J gene lost 1 base, with 21 bases spanning the gap. Per the germline V gene, CDR1 is MDHEN and CDR2 is SYDVKM. CDR3 size: 17 residues. TCRdb passed the 5' RACE reads through MiXCR, listing each CDR3 protein once. The sample contains some 320,000 distinct CDR3 sequences, less than 20% of which appear only once. V gene TRBV28 combines with J gene TRBJ2-1; D call uncertain. The specimen sequenced was PBMCs or a T cell subset sorted from them (not recorded which). The receptor's source is a man between 18 and 29 years old who had mild COVID-19 (a few samples of this study predate the infection). Cell type and time point are not known. CDR3 amino acids: CASVAAALSISYNEQFF. The DNA for the CDR3 is TGTGCCAGCGTCGCGGCGGCCCTCTCCATATCCTACAATGAGCAGTTCTTC.